This T cell receptor beta chain stems from a study of beta chain features in type 1 diabetes. General study points: In type 1 diabetes patients, VDJ junctions had fewer insertions; deletions at these junctions were more frequent. High-TCR-expressing cells could be over-represented by cDNA sequencing.

Between the trimmed V and J ends, which lost 4 bases and 0 bases, there was a span of 12 bases. The CDR3 has 15 amino acids. The germline gives CDR1 MDHEN, CDR2 SYDVKM. The authors sorted CD4+ naive, central memory, regulatory and stem cell-like memory cells via CD45RO/CCR7/CD25/CD127/CD95/CD27. As every portion of the isolated RNA was reverse transcribed, the sequencing read expressed TCRB transcripts. Method: immunoSEQ multiplex PCR; TCRdb's copy keeps in-frame clones and lacks some. Of about 42,000 clones listed, roughly 50% are singletons. About this clone itself: Its antigen is not known.

The J gene is TRBJ1-1, the V gene TRBV28; the D gene is possibly TRBD1 (5 bases). This TCR came from a woman in her thirties in good health. Sequenced sample: stem cell memory CD4+ T cells from blood. The CDR3 spells CASSWGGTMNTEAFF. For the CDR3, the DNA is TGTGCCAGCAGTTGGGGGGGGACGATGAACACTGAAGCTTTCTTT.